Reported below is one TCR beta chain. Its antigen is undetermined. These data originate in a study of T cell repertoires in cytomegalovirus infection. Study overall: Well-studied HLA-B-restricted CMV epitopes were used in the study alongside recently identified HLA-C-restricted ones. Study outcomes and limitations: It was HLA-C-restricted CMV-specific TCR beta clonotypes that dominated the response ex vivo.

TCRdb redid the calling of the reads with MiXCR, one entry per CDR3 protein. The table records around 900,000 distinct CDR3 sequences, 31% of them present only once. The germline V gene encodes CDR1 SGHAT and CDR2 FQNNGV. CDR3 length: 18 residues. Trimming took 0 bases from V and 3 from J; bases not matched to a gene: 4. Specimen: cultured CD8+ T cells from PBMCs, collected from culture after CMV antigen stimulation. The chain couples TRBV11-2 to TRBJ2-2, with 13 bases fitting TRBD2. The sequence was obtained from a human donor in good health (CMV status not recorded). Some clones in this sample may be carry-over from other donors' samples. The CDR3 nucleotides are TGTGCCAGCAGCTTAGAACTAGCGGGGGGGCCGTACACCGGGGAGCTGTTTTTT. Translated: CASSLELAGGPYTGELFF.